This is a list of T cell receptor beta chains from one sample in a study of cytomegalovirus exposure and HLA in healthy donors. Produced via immunoSEQ multiplex PCR; TCRdb's table is partial and in-frame only. The sample lists fewer than 250,000 clones, roughly 82% seen once, with 5.5% to 7.5% in the top ten. Sequencing was performed on PBMCs. The receptor source for this set is a man aged 35 to 55 in good health and CMV-seropositive. Both conserved end residues are part of each CDR3. A D gene is named only where the DNA matches it firmly. Expanded clones get a size class; other rows say once, few or many, or leave the size out.

size,V,D,J,CDR3,DNA
few,TRBV25-1,.,TRBJ2-3,CASSDNLRVDTQYF,TGTGCCAGCAGTGATAACCTTCGGGTAGATACGCAGTATTTT
once,TRBV5-1,TRBD1,TRBJ2-5,CASSFYDRGPETQYF,TGCGCCAGCAGCTTTTACGACAGGGGGCCTGAGACCCAGTACTTC
.,TRBV19,.,TRBJ1-1,CASSWGENTEAFF,TGTGCCAGTAGTTGGGGGGAAAACACTGAAGCTTTCTTT
once,TRBV5-4,.,TRBJ2-2,CASHPAGTNTGELFF,TGTGCCAGCCACCCTGCGGGGACGAACACCGGGGAGCTGTTTTTT
.,TRBV7-9,TRBD2,TRBJ2-1,CASRRGTSGNNEQFF,TGTGCCAGCAGGAGGGGGACTAGCGGCAACAATGAGCAGTTCTTC
.,TRBV5-8,.,TRBJ1-5,CASSLMAGAGNQPQHF,TGTGCCAGCAGCCTTATGGCAGGGGCTGGCAATCAGCCCCAGCATTTT
.,TRBV5-6,.,TRBJ1-2,CASSLGRSFYGYTF,TGTGCCAGCAGCTTAGGCCGGAGTTTCTATGGCTACACCTTC
.,TRBV2,TRBD2,TRBJ2-3,CASRDGTSGSTADTQYF,TGTGCCAGCAGGGACGGGACTAGCGGGAGTACCGCAGATACGCAGTATTTT
.,TRBV19,TRBD2,TRBJ2-3,CASTTTRLAGVFSTDTQYF,TGTGCCAGTACTACTACGAGGCTAGCGGGAGTGTTCAGCACAGATACGCAGTATTTT
once,TRBV13,.,TRBJ2-1,CASSSGLLRDEQFF,TGTGCCAGCAGCTCCGGACTTCTTAGGGATGAGCAGTTCTTC
.,TRBV11-2,.,TRBJ1-1,CASSSFRDKNTEAFF,TGTGCCAGCAGCTCCTTCCGGGACAAGAACACTGAAGCTTTCTTT
.,TRBV29-1,.,TRBJ2-7,CSVVGYGVEQYF,TGCAGCGTTGTCGGGTACGGGGTCGAGCAGTACTTC
.,TRBV4-1,.,TRBJ2-2,CASRPAQGTSTNTGELFF,TGCGCCAGCAGACCCGCACAGGGAACCTCGACGAACACCGGGGAGCTGTTTTTT
.,TRBV5-1,.,TRBJ1-5,CASSLVGGDQPQHF,TGCGCCAGCAGCTTGGTCGGGGGGGATCAGCCCCAGCATTTT
.,TRBV11-3,TRBD1,TRBJ1-1,CASSSTGVSTEAFF,TGTGCCAGCAGCTCGACAGGGGTTTCCACTGAAGCTTTCTTT
.,TRBV10-1,TRBD2,TRBJ2-1,CASSGGSGSHNEQFF,TGCGCCAGCAGTGGAGGTAGCGGGAGTCACAATGAGCAGTTCTTC
.,TRBV18,.,TRBJ1-1,CASSPPGRTEAFF,TGTGCCAGCTCACCCCCCGGTCGGACTGAAGCTTTCTTT
once,TRBV11-2,.,TRBJ1-1,CASSPTSGGKNTEAFF,TGTGCCAGCAGCCCCACCAGCGGGGGCAAAAACACTGAAGCTTTCTTT
.,TRBV11-1,TRBD2,TRBJ2-5,CASSLLTGEGQYF,TGTGCCAGCAGCTTACTCACCGGGGAGGGCCAGTACTTC
.,TRBV27,TRBD1,TRBJ2-7,CASSPISATGGYEQYF,TGTGCCAGCAGTCCAATCTCCGCGACAGGGGGCTACGAGCAGTACTTC
few,TRBV6-6,.,TRBJ1-4,CASSVNEKLFF,TGTGCCAGCAGCGTTAATGAAAAACTGTTTTTT
.,TRBV30,TRBD1,TRBJ2-1,CAWSKWQGAYNEQFF,TGTGCCTGGAGTAAGTGGCAGGGGGCCTACAATGAGCAGTTCTTC
once,TRBV9,TRBD1,TRBJ2-2,CASSVVGQGNTGELFF,TGTGCCAGCAGCGTAGTGGGACAGGGTAACACCGGGGAGCTGTTTTTT
.,TRBV18,TRBD1,TRBJ2-3,CASSPGQGTDTQYF,TGTGCCAGCTCACCAGGACAGGGGACAGATACGCAGTATTTT
.,TRBV2,TRBD2,TRBJ2-1,CASRAGGSYNEQFF,TGTGCCAGCAGGGCGGGAGGCTCCTACAATGAGCAGTTCTTC
.,TRBV19,.,TRBJ2-5,CASSIFQEETQYF,TGTGCCAGTAGTATATTCCAGGAAGAGACCCAGTACTTC
.,TRBV5-1,.,TRBJ2-2,CASREPSGNTGELFF,TGCGCCAGCAGGGAGCCCAGCGGGAACACCGGGGAGCTGTTTTTT
.,TRBV6-5,TRBD1,TRBJ1-1,CASSYRQGSSEAFF,TGTGCCAGCAGTTACAGACAGGGGAGCTCTGAAGCTTTCTTT
.,TRBV19,TRBD1,TRBJ1-2,CASNTPGQGRDGYTF,TGTGCCAGTAATACACCAGGACAGGGAAGGGATGGCTACACCTTC
.,TRBV6-1,.,TRBJ2-6,CASSARDSGANVLTF,TGTGCCAGCAGTGCCAGGGATAGCGGGGCCAACGTCCTGACTTTC
.,TRBV19,.,TRBJ1-1,CASSFSTWKAFF,TGTGCCAGTAGTTTTTCGACTTGGAAAGCTTTCTTT
once,TRBV2,.,TRBJ1-4,CASTKGEGSEKLFF,TGTGCCAGCACCAAGGGGGAGGGGTCTGAAAAACTGTTTTTT
.,TRBV30,.,TRBJ2-5,CAWTAGLRETQYF,TGTGCCTGGACCGCGGGTCTTCGGGAGACCCAGTACTTC
.,TRBV9,TRBD1,TRBJ2-1,CASSVGTGDYNEQFF,TGTGCCAGCAGCGTAGGGACAGGGGATTACAATGAGCAGTTCTTC
few,TRBV9,.,TRBJ2-1,CASSASTGTFSYNEQFF,TGTGCCAGCAGCGCGTCCACAGGGACCTTCTCCTACAATGAGCAGTTCTTC
.,TRBV5-1,.,TRBJ1-4,CASSLTATNEKLFF,TGCGCCAGCAGCTTGACGGCAACTAATGAAAAACTGTTTTTT
.,TRBV5-4,TRBD1,TRBJ1-6,CASSTDRGQNSPLHF,TGTGCCAGCAGCACCGACAGGGGGCAAAATTCACCCCTCCACTTT
.,TRBV2,.,TRBJ1-1,CASRGPERGEAFF,TGTGCCAGCAGGGGGCCGGAGCGAGGTGAAGCTTTCTTT
once,TRBV9,.,TRBJ1-2,CASSVGAGPLVDGYTF,TGTGCCAGCAGCGTAGGAGCGGGGCCTCTGGTGGATGGCTACACCTTC
.,TRBV19,TRBD1,TRBJ1-2,CASSITGTVNGYTF,TGTGCCAGTAGTATAACCGGGACAGTCAATGGCTACACCTTC
.,TRBV5-1,TRBD2,TRBJ2-1,CASSLNPGTSGYNEQFF,TGCGCCAGCAGCTTAAACCCCGGGACTAGCGGTTACAATGAGCAGTTCTTC
.,TRBV6-1,TRBD1,TRBJ2-3,CASSEARTGRPGTQYDTQYF,TGTGCCAGCAGTGAAGCCCGGACAGGGAGGCCCGGGACCCAGTATGATACGCAGTATTTT
many,TRBV19,.,TRBJ1-5,CASSIWTGNQPQHF,TGTGCCAGTAGTATCTGGACAGGCAATCAGCCCCAGCATTTT
.,TRBV6-4,TRBD1,TRBJ1-3,CASSDSGTGKEATIYF,TGTGCCAGCAGTGACTCGGGGACAGGGAAGGAAGCCACCATATATTTT
.,TRBV11-2,.,TRBJ1-2,CASSLDLTAYGYTF,TGTGCCAGCAGCTTAGATCTAACAGCCTATGGCTACACCTTC
.,TRBV6-5,.,TRBJ2-1,CASTGSWNEQFF,TGTGCCAGCACGGGTAGCTGGAATGAGCAGTTCTTC
.,TRBV29-1,TRBD2,TRBJ2-2,CSAGTRASTGELFF,TGCAGCGCAGGGACTAGAGCGTCCACCGGGGAGCTGTTTTTT
.,TRBV29-1,.,TRBJ2-2,CSSWGITGELFF,TGCAGCAGCTGGGGCATCACCGGGGAGCTGTTTTTT
.,TRBV19,.,TRBJ1-1,CASSMTASNTEAFF,TGTGCCAGTAGTATGACAGCCTCAAACACTGAAGCTTTCTTT
few,TRBV7-6,TRBD1,TRBJ1-4,CASSLANPSTGEKLFF,TGTGCCAGCAGCTTAGCGAACCCCTCGACAGGGGAAAAACTGTTTTTT
.,TRBV5-1,.,TRBJ1-2,CASSFGTNYGYTF,TGCGCCAGCAGCTTTGGCACTAACTATGGCTACACCTTC
.,TRBV5-4,TRBD2,TRBJ2-7,CASSLAGSYEQYF,TGTGCCAGCAGTTTAGCGGGAAGTTACGAGCAGTACTTC